This TCR beta chain was observed in a study of shared clonotypes between healthy human individuals. Study-level results: Inspection by rarefaction showed sorted-subset sequencing to be incomplete despite large depth. Some naive CD4 clonotypes, around 5%, turned up in common across four donors.

Points on this clone: Its specificity is unknown.

CD4+ cell separation produced CD45RA+ naive and CD45RA-negative memory subsets. V lost 4 bases to trimming and J lost 3 bases; unmatched junction nucleotides: 5. The CDR3 has 15 amino acids. CDR1 is SGHNT, CDR2 YYREEE, per germline (reference sequence). Assay: immunoSEQ multiplex PCR; the TCRdb copy retains only in-frame clones and omits some. The sample consists of more than 2 million clones, approximately 94% of them appearing once. This sequence joins TRBV5-4 and TRBJ2-2; TRBD1 matches 8 bases. This sequence originates from a man between 18 and 29 years old in good health. The sequenced material came from naive CD4+ T cells sorted from blood. The subset is: CD45RA+ positively selected. CDR3: CASSLTGVDTGELFF. In DNA, the CDR3 is TGTGCCAGCAGCCTGACAGGGGTGGACACCGGGGAGCTGTTTTTT.